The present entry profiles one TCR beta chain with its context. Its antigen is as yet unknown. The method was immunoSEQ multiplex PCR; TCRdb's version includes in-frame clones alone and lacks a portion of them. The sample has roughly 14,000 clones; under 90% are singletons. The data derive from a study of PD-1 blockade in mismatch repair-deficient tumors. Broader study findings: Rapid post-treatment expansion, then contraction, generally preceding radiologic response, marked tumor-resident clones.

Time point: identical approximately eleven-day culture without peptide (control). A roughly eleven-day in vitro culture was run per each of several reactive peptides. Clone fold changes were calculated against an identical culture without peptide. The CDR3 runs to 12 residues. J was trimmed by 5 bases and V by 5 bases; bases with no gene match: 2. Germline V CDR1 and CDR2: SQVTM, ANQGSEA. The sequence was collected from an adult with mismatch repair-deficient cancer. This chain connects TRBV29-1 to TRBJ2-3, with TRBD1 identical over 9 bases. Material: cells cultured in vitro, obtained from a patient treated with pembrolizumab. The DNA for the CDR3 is TGCAGCGTTACGACAGGGGGAGATACGCAGTATTTT. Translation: CSVTTGGDTQYF.